One and the same sample provided the 27 T cell receptor beta chains below, sequenced in a study of Tregs in tolerant kidney transplant recipients (dated by TCRdb to 2018 to 2020). The time point label here, explained by the study, means: blood sample drawn before combined kidney and bone marrow transplant. Library preparation used the immunoSEQ multiplex PCR assay. TCRdb mirrors the immuneACCESS table, restricted to in-frame sequences. Some clones are absent from its copies; in checked studies, under half trace to an unresolved V gene, and the reason for the others is unknown. This sample comprises some 70,000 clones, roughly nine tenths of them detected only once. The ten largest clones take up approximately 0.4% of the sample. The input for sequencing was CD4+ T cells from blood, taken before the transplant. These TCRs come from a human donor who received a combined kidney and bone marrow transplant.

V and J are TRBV18 and TRBJ2-3; 7 bases line up with TRBD2. CDR1 and CDR2 from the germline V gene are KGHSH and LQKENI. The junction had 9 bases not matched to a gene; V was cut back by 4 bases and J by 2 bases. The CDR3 loop spans 16 amino acids. CDR3 amino acids: CASSLQTSRNTDTQYF. The DNA for the CDR3 is TGTGCCAGCTCACTTCAGACTAGCCGCAACACAGATACGCAGTATTTT.

J is TRBJ1-5 and V is TRBV7-9; TRBD1 matches at 9 bases. Trimming removed 5 bases from V and 5 bases from J; junction bases left unmatched: 19. The V gene's germline CDR1 is SEHNR and CDR2 FQNEAQ (reference sequence). This CDR3 is built from 19 residues. CDR3 DNA sequence: TGTGCCAGCAGCCGCGCCACCCCAGGGACAGGGTGGAGGGATCAGCCCCAGCATTTT. This gives the protein CASSRATPGTGWRDQPQHF.

The V and J genes are TRBV5-6 and TRBJ2-1; D is unclear. Trimming took 1 base from V and 7 from J, leaving 3 bases between them. The length of the CDR3 is 11 residues. Germline V lookup: CDR1 SGHDT, CDR2 YYEEEE. This CDR3 reads CASSLHNEQFF. The CDR3 DNA reads as TGTGCCAGCAGCTTGCATAATGAGCAGTTCTTC. Full variable domain (remainder filled in from reference TRBV5-6 and TRBJ2-1): DAGVTQSPTHLIKTRGQQVTLRCSPKSGHDTVSWYQQALGQGPQFIFQYYEEEERQRGNFPDRFSGHQFPNYSSELNVNALLLGDSALYLCASSLHNEQFFGPGTRLTVL.

This clone was observed once. The V call is TRBV5-4, the J call TRBJ2-2, with a tentative D call TRBD2 (7 bases). V lost 3 bases and J lost 5, with 17 bases in between. This CDR3 has 16 amino acids. Germline loops: CDR1 SGHNT, CDR2 YYREEE (reference sequence). Written as DNA, the CDR3 is TGTGCCAGCAGCTCGAGGGGGGGGTCGGAGACCGGGGAGCTGTTTTTT. The encoded protein is CASSSRGGSETGELFF.

This rearrangement joins TRBV4-2 to TRBJ2-1, with TRBD2 identical over 11 bases. V was pared by 2 bases and J by 5 bases, with 8 bases of the junction left unmatched. This CDR3 has 17 residues. Germline lookup yields CDR1 LGHNA and CDR2 YNFKEQ. This chain's CDR3 is CASSQPTGTSGNNEQFF. CDR3 DNA: TGTGCCAGCAGCCAACCTACCGGGACTAGCGGAAACAATGAGCAGTTCTTC.

This sequence joins TRBV5-4 and TRBJ2-3; 7 nucleotides agree with TRBD1. The length of the CDR3 is 14 residues. Germline-derived CDR1 and CDR2 are SGHNT and YYREEE (reference sequence). Germline trimming cut 10 bases from V and 1 base from J; bases unmatched to any gene: 9. The CDR3 region has the DNA TGTGCCGGACAGGCCCCCGGGGGCACAGATACGCAGTATTTT. This codes for CAGQAPGGTDTQYF.

The chain employs TRBV28 and TRBJ2-1; TRBD2 matches 10 bases. There are 16 residues in the CDR3. In germline, CDR1 is MDHEN, CDR2 SYDVKM. The junction had 3 bases not matched to a gene; V was cut back by 1 base and J by 3 bases. The CDR3 reads CASSLSLAGGYNEQFF. DNA for the CDR3: TGTGCCAGCAGTTTATCCTTAGCGGGAGGCTACAATGAGCAGTTCTTC.

The chain is built from TRBV7-9 and TRBJ2-7, with D perhaps TRBD1 (6 bases). The CDR3 is 15 residues long. V shed 1 base and J shed 5 bases, with 15 bases lying between them. Germline V gene sequence: CDR1 SEHNR, CDR2 FQNEAQ (reference sequence). This CDR3 is CASSLDGQWGHEQYF. CDR3 DNA sequence: TGTGCCAGCAGCTTAGATGGACAGTGGGGACACGAGCAGTACTTC.

The genes are TRBV19 and TRBJ2-7; the match to TRBD2 covers 10 bases. The J segment lost 7 bases and the V segment lost 1 base, leaving 13 bases of the junction unmatched. Germline V CDR1 and CDR2: LNHDA, SQIVND (reference sequence). This CDR3 has 17 amino acids. CDR3 nucleotides: TGTGCCAGTAGTATAGGAGGGCTAGCGGGAGATACGAAAGAGCAGTACTTC. Amino acids: CASSIGGLAGDTKEQYF.

The J gene is TRBJ2-1, the V gene TRBV6-1; weak D call: TRBD1 (5 bases). Germline loops: CDR1 MNHNS, CDR2 SASEGT. The CDR3 extends over 15 amino acids. V dropped 7 bases and J dropped 0 bases, with 13 bases sitting between them. In DNA form, the CDR3 reads TGTGCCAGCACCCAAGGGGATGGCTCCTACAATGAGCAGTTCTTC. This encodes CASTQGDGSYNEQFF.

The chain joins TRBV7-3 to TRBJ2-2; TRBD2 might be the D (5 bases). The CDR3 runs to 16 residues. V was shortened by 1 base and J by 1 base, with 10 bases between the two germline ends. Germline V lookup: CDR1 SGHTA, CDR2 FQGTGA. The CDR3 DNA reads as TGTGCCAGCAGCTTAAATGCCGGGAAGAACACCGGGGAGCTGTTTTTT. Translated: CASSLNAGKNTGELFF. Combining the CDR3 with reference TRBV7-3 and TRBJ2-2 gives the whole variable domain GAGVSQTPSNKVTEKGKYVELRCDPISGHTALYWYRQSLGQGPEFLIYFQGTGAADDSGLPNDRFFAVRPEGSVSTLKIQRTERGDSAVYLCASSLNAGKNTGELFFGEGSRLTVL.

V gene TRBV5-4 combines with J gene TRBJ2-4; 16 bases are shared with TRBD2. There are 18 residues in the CDR3. Per the germline V gene, CDR1 is SGHNT and CDR2 is YYREEE (reference sequence). J was trimmed by 1 base and V by 3 bases; bases with no gene match: 4. For the CDR3, the DNA is TGTGCCAGCAGCTCGGGACTAGCGGGAGGGCCGGCCAAAAACATTCAGTACTTC. Translation: CASSSGLAGGPAKNIQYF.

V gene TRBV28 combines with J gene TRBJ1-5; the D gene is possibly TRBD1 (5 bases). Germline V lookup: CDR1 MDHEN, CDR2 SYDVKM. The CDR3 covers 16 residues. Trimming took off 3 bases at V and 3 bases at J, with 15 bases between the two ends. In nucleotides, the CDR3 is TGTGCCAGCAGTTTGGCCAGGGCTGTCGACAATCAGCCCCAGCATTTT. Its protein product is CASSLARAVDNQPQHF.

This chain joins TRBV11-2 and TRBJ1-1; D gene unclear. CDR3 length: 15 residues. The V and J ends lost 3 bases and 0 bases respectively, with 11 bases between them. Germline CDR1 SGHAT, CDR2 FQNNGV. The CDR3 sequence: CASSFRPGLNTEAFF. The DNA of the CDR3 is TGTGCCAGCAGCTTCAGGCCAGGCTTGAACACTGAAGCTTTCTTT. The full variable domain, in which reference TRBV11-2 and TRBJ1-1 provide the parts outside the CDR3, is EAGVAQSPRYKIIEKRQSVAFWCNPISGHATLYWYQQILGQGPKLLIQFQNNGVVDDSQLPKDRFSAERLKGVDSTLKIQPAKLEDSAVYLCASSFRPGLNTEAFFGQGTRLTVV.

The rearrangement links TRBV5-1 to TRBJ1-2; a weak D match, TRBD1 (6 bases). Germline V gene data show CDR1 as SGHRS and CDR2 as YFSETQ. The CDR3 runs to 14 residues. With 4 bases removed from V and 1 base from J, the gap between germline ends came to 11 bases. The CDR3 nucleotides read TGCGCCAGCAGCCCGGGGGGGCGTAACTATGGCTACACCTTC. It encodes CASSPGGRNYGYTF.

The chain combines TRBV27 with TRBJ2-1, with TRBD2 identical over 9 bases. The germline CDR1 and CDR2 sequences are MNHEY and SMNVEV (reference sequence). V lost 5 bases, J lost 4 bases, and 9 bases stayed unmatched. The CDR3 is 16 residues long. In DNA form, the CDR3 reads TGTGCCAGCAGTCCCCGGATGACTAGCGGATACAATGAGCAGTTCTTC. This gives the protein CASSPRMTSGYNEQFF.

The chain recombines TRBV21-1 with TRBJ2-5; TRBD2 is the table's D call and was not checked against the DNA. TRBV21-1 is tagged as a pseudogene. This CDR3 region has 16 residues. The CDR3: CASSNRLAGGGETQYF. The CDR3 nucleotides are TGTGCCAGCAGCAATCGACTAGCGGGAGGAGGAGAGACCCAGTACTTC.

The chain uses TRBV5-4 and TRBJ1-2, with TRBD1 matching 9 bases. Germline V gene sequence: CDR1 SGHNT, CDR2 YYREEE (reference sequence). Germline trimming cut 7 bases from V and 4 bases from J; bases unmatched to any gene: 8. CDR3 length equals 14 residues. CDR3 amino acids: CASRDRVGSYGYTF. For the CDR3, the DNA is TGTGCCAGCCGGGACAGGGTTGGTTCCTATGGCTACACCTTC.

This clone was observed a single time. The chain employs TRBV18 and TRBJ2-7, with D perhaps matching TRBD1 (7 bases). CDR3 size: 13 residues. CDR1 is KGHSH and CDR2 is LQKENI in the germline V gene. The germline V and J ends were trimmed by 3 bases and 5 bases, with 11 bases remaining between them. The DNA for the CDR3 is TGTGCCAGCTCACCGGCAGGGGGGAACGAGCAGTACTTC. Protein product: CASSPAGGNEQYF.

V is TRBV5-6 and J is TRBJ1-4; 10 nucleotides match TRBD1. V shed 1 base and J 5 bases; nucleotides not matched to a gene: 2. The CDR3 sequence is 15 residues long. Germline CDR1 reads SGHDT; CDR2 reads YYEEEE. The CDR3 DNA follows: TGTGCCAGCAGCTTGAGGGGACAGGGGAATGAAAAACTGTTTTTT. Amino acid sequence: CASSLRGQGNEKLFF.

The chain couples TRBV30 to TRBJ2-1; 9 bases align to TRBD2. Germline CDR1 is GTSNPN and CDR2 is SVGIG (reference sequence). Trimming at V came to 6 bases and at J to 4 bases, leaving 16 bases not matched to a gene. The CDR3 has 17 amino acids. This CDR3 reads CACNPRSGRPAYNEQFF. In nucleotides, the CDR3 is TGTGCCTGCAACCCCCGAAGCGGGAGGCCGGCGTACAATGAGCAGTTCTTC.

The chain carries TRBV28 and TRBJ1-3, with 8 bases identical to TRBD1. The V segment lost 8 bases and the J segment 6 bases; nucleotides outside the gene matches: 9. CDR1 MDHEN and CDR2 SYDVKM come from the germline V gene. The CDR3 has 14 amino acids. The CDR3 protein is CASLPGGAENTIYF. CDR3 DNA sequence: TGTGCCAGCCTACCAGGGGGCGCCGAAAACACCATATATTTT.

V and J are TRBV6-5 and TRBJ2-7; no clear D. V gave up 6 bases and J gave up 0 bases, with 9 bases separating them. The germline gives CDR1 MNHEY, CDR2 SVGAGI. The CDR3 runs 13 residues. The CDR3 loop is CASSRRSSYEQYF. CDR3 coding DNA: TGTGCCAGCAGCCGACGGAGCTCCTACGAGCAGTACTTC.

This chain uses TRBV9 with TRBJ1-2; 7 bases fit TRBD1. This CDR3 spans 14 amino acids. With V trimmed by 3 bases and J by 4 bases, 6 bases remained unmatched. CDR1 is SGDLS, CDR2 YYNGEE, per germline. The CDR3 nucleotides read TGTGCCAGCAGCGGCCGGGACAGAATCTATGGCTACACCTTC. Residues: CASSGRDRIYGYTF.

The rearrangement uses TRBV4-3 and TRBJ2-7; 11 bases agree with TRBD2. Per the germline V gene, CDR1 is LGHNA and CDR2 is YSLEER. Unmatched junction bases numbered 5, after V lost 4 bases and J lost 0 bases. The CDR3 runs 16 residues. Written as DNA, the CDR3 is TGCGCCAGCAGCCTGGGACTAGCGGCGAACTCCTACGAGCAGTACTTC. Translated: CASSLGLAANSYEQYF.

This chain uses TRBV15 with TRBJ1-4; 10 bases match TRBD1. The CDR3 is 16 amino acids. Germline assignment: CDR1 LNHNV and CDR2 YYDKDF (reference sequence). V dropped 2 bases and J dropped 10; count of bases not matched to a gene: 10. CDR3 region: CATSRIGTGDLGKLFF. CDR3 in DNA: TGTGCCACCAGCAGAATAGGGACAGGGGATCTAGGAAAACTGTTTTTT.

The V gene is TRBV5-4, the J gene TRBJ2-7; 11 positions agree with TRBD1. This CDR3 spans 15 amino acids. From germline, CDR1 is SGHNT and CDR2 YYREEE (reference sequence). V shed 2 bases and J 3 bases; nucleotides not matched to a gene: 4. The CDR3 DNA reads as TGTGCCAGCAGCTTACAGGACAGGGGGCTCTACGAGCAGTACTTC. The encoded protein is CASSLQDRGLYEQYF.